The rows below give T cell receptor beta chains drawn from one sample of a study of blood T cells in healthy people across ages. TCRdb reanalysed the 5' RACE reads using MiXCR and keeps one entry per CDR3 protein. The sample has about 1,600,000 distinct CDR3 sequences, 42% seen once. The sequenced sample consisted of blood. These receptors originate from a woman in her late teens or twenties in good health. Both conserved end residues are part of each CDR3. The order of the fields is V gene, clone size, J gene, D gene, CDR3 DNA, CDR3 protein. The D gene is left open where the match is weak. Part of the rows lack a size; the others show once, few, many or a class for expanded clones.

TRBV28	-	TRBJ2-5	-	TGTGCCAGCAGTGCCCCCGGGGCACCGACGGGAGAGACCCAGTACTTC	CASSAPGAPTGETQYF
TRBV5-1	few	TRBJ2-1	-	TGCGCCAGCAGCGGGGGGGCCCCCAATGAGCAGTTCTTC	CASSGGAPNEQFF
TRBV20-1	-	TRBJ2-1	-	TGCAGTGCTAGATGGCAAGGGACTTACAATGAGCAGTTCTTC	CSARWQGTYNEQFF
TRBV5-1	few	TRBJ2-5	-	TGCGCCAGCAGCCCAGCAAGTCAAGAGACCCAGTACTTC	CASSPASQETQYF
TRBV15	few	TRBJ1-5	-	TGTGCCACCAGCGGGAGTCCAGACAATCAGCCCCAGCATTTT	CATSGSPDNQPQHF
TRBV10-3	-	TRBJ1-6	-	TGTGCCGCAACCTCTCCGGGGTATTCACCCCTCCACTTT	CAATSPGYSPLHF
TRBV20-1	few	TRBJ2-1	-	TGCAGTGCTACGTGGGCGGCCTACAATGAGCAGTTCTTC	CSATWAAYNEQFF
TRBV27	once	TRBJ2-7	TRBD2	TGTGCCACCAGGGCGGGAGGGGCTCCCTACGAGCAGTACTTC	CATRAGGAPYEQYF
TRBV3-1	-	TRBJ2-1	TRBD2	TGTGCCAGCAGCCTACTAGCCGGGACTAGCGGGAGTCGGTATAACTACAATGAGCAGTTCTTC	CASSLLAGTSGSRYNYNEQFF
TRBV6-5	-	TRBJ2-1	-	TGTGCCAGCAGTTACTCGTTGGGGTTTGAGCAGTTCTTC	CASSYSLGFEQFF
TRBV4-1	-	TRBJ1-1	-	TGCGCCAGCAGCCAAGTGGCGGGGGTACTCACTGAAGCTTTCTTT	CASSQVAGVLTEAFF